This T cell receptor beta chain was sequenced for a study of cytomegalovirus exposure and HLA in healthy donors (dated by TCRdb to 2015 to 2018). Broadly, across the study: An earlier analysis of around 600 of the donors reported 250 to 300 Gb of sequence data and more than 90 million unique TCR beta sequences from approximately 180 million T cells. Typing coverage varied by locus: roughly 629-640 donors for A, B, C, DRB1 and DQB1; approximately 500 for DQA1; about 570 for DPA1; 450 to 480 for DPB1. Among a few hundred genotyped donors of the cohort, an average of approximately 240,000 unique TCR beta nucleotide sequences were sequenced per donor, 15% to 20% of them non-productive. Using immunosequencing, the study profiled T cell repertoires from approximately 700 subjects and related those repertoires to cytomegalovirus serostatus. Roughly 300 gigabases of sequencing data and approximately 93 million unique TCR sequences were included in an early release covering about 600 HLA-typed donors. To study patterns of TCR occurrence, a later analysis re-analyzed previously published TCR beta repertoires from 650 to 750 donors and added high-resolution HLA genotyping. All discovery cohort repertoires had been generated using a single sequencing platform. Rather than drawing on any new phenotypic data, the later analysis identified candidate immune exposures from TCR beta sequences and the way those sequences occurred across donors. Donor age, sex, ethnicity and CMV serostatus were compiled together with the repertoire data. HLA typing included class I and class II loci at four-digit resolution. The study combined high-throughput TCR immunosequencing, statistical association of individual TCRs with disease status, and machine learning to predict cytomegalovirus infection status. Besides the first cohort of more than 650 subjects, a separate validation cohort made up of some 110 different subjects was used. About 5 DR-DQ haplotypes were handled as single units for association and clustering, since linkage in the cohort was strong. The aim of the study was to test whether cataloging public T cell receptors could identify signatures of past pathogen exposure. A later genetic analysis took genome-wide SNP genotypes for about 60% of the roughly 670 donors and used that subset as a discovery cohort. An earlier analysis of some 500 of the donors used high-throughput TCR beta sequencing to judge whether each TCR beta V gene segment behaved as functional or pseudogenic. Of the approximately 400 genotyped donors, approximately 82% fell in the genetic ancestry cluster associated with self-reported Caucasian donors. Paper-wide results and their limitations: In a later analysis, several top co-occurrence clusters were reported to appear linked to parvovirus B19, influenza, CMV and Epstein-Barr virus. In a later analysis, the rate of TCR association differed among HLA loci, with DRB1 alleles having the most associated TCRs and HLA-C alleles having the fewest. V-gene and J-gene trimming of TCR beta chains was associated with a missense DCLRE1C variant in a later genetic analysis, and the association was replicated in an independent cohort. A cluster of highly shared sequence variants was judged likely to represent a technical artifact of the sequencing pipeline. A later genetic analysis reported fewer N-insertions in productive TCRs among donors in an Asian-associated ancestry cluster than the approximately 670-donor mean. In this cohort, only TCR beta chains were sequenced, and detectable features were limited by the absence of alpha or paired-chain data. Most TCR sequences were seen in very few donors, while some public TCRs were found in many individuals. A further reported finding was that TCR beta sequences accurately predicted the HLA-A and HLA-B alleles for most subjects in the first cohort. Because some donors lacked HLA typing at each locus, the association tests relied only on the typed subset. Roughly uniform sequencing depth across donors was assumed in presence/absence analyses, although this assumption may not hold. Correlated functional status among segregating V segments might reflect linkage disequilibrium, but an unknown experimental factor could not be ruled out. According to a later analysis, most CMV-associated TCR beta chains appeared to be HLA-restricted, and the HLA associations seemed to be driven largely by CMV exposure. At a false discovery rate of 0.05, a later analysis linked around 17,000 TCR beta sequences to specific HLA alleles. The classifier was reported to diagnose cytomegalovirus status with high specificity and sensitivity in both the original cohort and the validation cohort. In a later analysis, HLA-associated TCR beta chains showed more clonal expansion and lower generation probabilities than non-associated chains that were equally common. The study gave a list of some 150 TCR beta chains associated with cytomegalovirus. In an earlier analysis of approximately 590 of the donors, most TCR beta V segments appeared in productive rearrangements about 90% or about 30% of the time, broadly matching IMGT annotations. Because counts were too low, fewer than 20 rarely observed V segments, including chromosome 9 orphons, were excluded from the earlier analysis of 587 of the donors. Immune exposure information for the cohort was limited to CMV serostatus. Some IMGT-functional V segments, including TRBV6-2 and TRBV6-3, could not be distinguished by the 87-base-pair reads and were therefore excluded. Assigning TCR associations to individual alleles was difficult when HLA alleles, especially DR and DQ, strongly co-occurred. It was suggested by the authors that the approach could potentially be generalized to other disease states and immunological phenotypes. In vitro tests confirmed that three of the cytomegalovirus-associated TCR beta chains recognize cytomegalovirus antigens.

Library preparation employed the immunoSEQ multiplex PCR assay. A mixture of 60 forward primers for TCR Vbeta segments and 13 reverse primers for TCR Jbeta segments was used in the multiplex PCR. The CDR3 region of rearranged TCR beta genes was amplified from genomic DNA by a multiplex PCR assay. The Illumina HiSeq System was used to sequence the amplified TCR beta libraries as 87-base-pair reads. As for the authors' bioinformatics: Across the 666 repertoires, a later analysis counted around 80 million unique TCR beta chains, 9 million to 14 million of which were shared by at least two donors. Raw reads were error-corrected and collapsed into unique sequences with a nearest-neighbor algorithm that merged closely related sequences to remove PCR and sequencing errors. To assign V, D and J gene segments, CDR3 sequences were aligned to IMGT reference sequences. For a sequence to be retained, at least a six-nucleotide match to both a V gene segment and a J gene segment was required. A rearrangement counted as productive if the CDR3 had no stop codons and remained in frame with V and J, and every other rearrangement counted as non-productive. CDR3 was defined by IMGT convention, running from the second conserved V-encoded cysteine to the conserved J-encoded phenylalanine. The earlier analysis of more than 450 of the donors excluded sequences that lacked an unambiguous match to a single V gene segment. An earlier analysis of fewer than 750 of the donors classified V segments as functional when productive rearrangements were above 56.7% and as segregating when the standard deviation between donors was above 5%. A statistical classification framework was built for diagnosing cytomegalovirus status from the catalog of TCR beta chain sequences. A later analysis assigned V and J genes by comparing TCR nucleotide sequences with IMGT/GENE-DB human TR gene sequences. The TCRdist pipeline was used in a later analysis to assign CDR3 sequences and most-parsimonious VDJ recombination scenarios. A later analysis defined each TCR beta chain by its CDR3 amino acid sequence plus V-gene family, and excluded reads lacking a unique V-gene family. In a later analysis, fewer than 600 highly shared, low-generation-probability nucleotide sequences were removed to address suspected cross-contamination and a sequencing artifact. In a later analysis, a clonal expansion index was calculated for each public chain from normalized within-repertoire ranks of inferred template counts. In a later analysis, generation probabilities were computed with a VDJ recombination model fitted to out-of-frame rearrangements, and the resulting probabilities were checked against IGoR. A later analysis scored TCR-TCR, TCR-HLA and TCR-CMV co-occurrence with hypergeometric tests, applying a repertoire-size bias correction to TCR pairs. To estimate false discovery rates, a later analysis permuted the HLA or CMV assignments 20 times. In a later analysis, co-occurring TCRs were grouped with DBSCAN, and TCRdist sequence similarity was added when clustering was performed within HLA-allele-positive subsets. Repertoires with fewer than 30,000 or more than 120,000 public chains were left out of co-occurrence clustering, as were about five repertoires with anomalous nucleotide sharing. The table comes from immuneACCESS by way of TCRdb, which keeps in-frame sequences with V and J called. Part of the clones is missing from these tables; in studies checked, under half for an unresolved V gene and the rest for unknown reasons. V, J and clone size are those of that table, while D and trimming were read from the DNA. The sample table holds roughly 220,000 clones, of which about 77% were seen once. The ten largest clones capture about 1.9% of the sample.

About this clone: It lacks a known antigen. Per-base quality was not reported, and no clone a single base away is much larger than it.

The cohort consisted of 666 healthy bone marrow donors. Cohort members were all nominally healthy when sampled, although unrecorded immune exposures were likely present. The donor was CMV seronegative and belonged to the group of around 350 seronegative cohort members. A peripheral blood sample was collected from each donor, and TCR beta sequencing was performed on peripheral blood mononuclear cells. Genomic DNA was extracted from the blood cell samples with the Qiagen DNeasy Blood Extraction Kit. The CDR3 holds 16 amino acids from the cysteine to the phenylalanine. The entry retains the CDR3 DNA only, 48 bases that are in frame from base 1. Germline trimming amounts to 1 base on V and 5 bases on J, with 9 as the count of junction bases outside the gene matches. Per the germline V gene (reference sequence), LNHNV is the CDR1 and YYDKDF is the CDR2.

The origin of this receptor is a woman younger than 45 in good health and CMV-seronegative. The sequenced sample was PBMCs. The chain joins TRBV15 to TRBJ2-5, with 8 central nucleotides matching TRBD2. The DNA is as follows: TGTGCCACCAGCAGAGGGCCTACCGGGGGGGGCGAGACCCAGTACTTC. Its translation is CATSRGPTGGGETQYF.